This TCR beta chain was identified in a study of cytomegalovirus exposure and HLA in healthy donors (dated by TCRdb to 2015 to 2018). Describing the broader study: In an earlier analysis of roughly 500 of the donors, 250 to 350 Gb of sequence data and just under 120 million unique TCR beta sequences from about 190 million T cells were reported. In the later analysis, no new phenotypic data were used to find candidate immune exposures; instead, reliance was placed on TCR beta sequences and their occurrence across donors. Among roughly 370 genotyped donors of the cohort, an average of roughly 240,000 unique TCR beta nucleotide sequences were sequenced per donor, 15% to 20% of them non-productive. Among the roughly 380 genotyped donors, more than 70% belonged to the genetic ancestry cluster associated with self-reported Caucasian donors. A separate validation cohort of about 110 different subjects was used in addition to the approximately 640-subject first cohort. An earlier analysis of approximately 640 of the donors applied high-throughput TCR beta sequencing to assess whether each TCR beta V gene segment acted as functional or pseudogenic. Both class I and class II loci were covered by HLA typing, at four-digit resolution. Donor age, sex, ethnicity and CMV serostatus were compiled alongside the repertoire data. Roughly 290 gigabases of sequencing data and roughly 80 million unique TCR sequences made up an early release that covered several hundred HLA-typed donors. A later genetic analysis took genome-wide SNP genotypes for about 55% of the roughly 670 donors and used that subset as a discovery cohort. The study was designed to test whether signatures of past pathogen exposure could be identified by cataloging public T cell receptors. Because of strong linkage in the cohort, roughly five DR-DQ haplotypes were treated as single units for association and clustering. High-throughput TCR immunosequencing, statistical association of individual TCRs with disease status, and machine learning were combined to predict cytomegalovirus infection status. All discovery cohort repertoires had been generated using a single sequencing platform. To study patterns of TCR occurrence, a later analysis re-analyzed previously published TCR beta repertoires from several hundred donors and added high-resolution HLA genotyping. Using immunosequencing, the study profiled T cell repertoires from 640 or so subjects and related those repertoires to cytomegalovirus serostatus. The number of typed donors differed by locus: roughly 629-630 for A, B, C, DRB1 and DQB1; some 500 for DQA1; 606 for DPA1; and around 470 for DPB1.

This clone was seen only a few times. The target of this receptor is not known. No base quality values were provided; no much bigger clone lies one nucleotide off. The cohort consisted of more than 650 healthy bone marrow donors. All cohort members were sampled while nominally healthy, although unrecorded immune exposures were likely present. The donor tested CMV seronegative, placing the donor among the 350 to 400 seronegative members of the cohort. A peripheral blood sample was provided by each donor, and peripheral blood mononuclear cells were used for TCR beta sequencing. The Qiagen DNeasy Blood Extraction Kit was used to extract genomic DNA from the blood cell samples. Paper-wide results and their limitations: Several of the top co-occurrence clusters appeared to be linked to parvovirus B19, influenza, CMV and Epstein-Barr virus, according to a later analysis. A later analysis found that HLA-associated TCR beta chains were more clonally expanded and had lower generation probabilities than equally common non-associated chains. CMV serostatus was the only immune exposure information available for the cohort. Assigning TCR associations to individual alleles was difficult when HLA alleles, especially DR and DQ, strongly co-occurred. Some IMGT-functional V segments, including TRBV6-2 and TRBV6-3, could not be told apart with the 87-base-pair reads, so those segments were excluded. Because counts were too low, about 17 rarely observed V segments, including chromosome 9 orphons, were excluded from the earlier analysis of 500 to 700 of the donors. HLA typing was unavailable for some donors at each locus, so association tests used only the typed subset. The study listed approximately 160 TCR beta chains as associated with cytomegalovirus. A group of highly shared sequence variants was considered likely to be a technical artifact of the sequencing pipeline. An association between a missense DCLRE1C variant and V-gene and J-gene trimming of TCR beta chains was found in a later genetic analysis and replicated in an independent cohort. A later analysis associated about 17,000 TCR beta sequences with specific HLA alleles at a false discovery rate of 0.05. It was suggested by the authors that the approach could potentially be generalized to other disease states and immunological phenotypes. Broadly in line with IMGT annotations, most TCR beta V segments showed up in productive rearrangements about 90% or about 30% of the time in an earlier analysis of 587 of the donors. In a later analysis, the rate of TCR association differed among HLA loci, with DRB1 alleles having the most associated TCRs and HLA-C alleles having the fewest. Across donors, most TCR sequences were observed very rarely, whereas some public TCRs were present in many individuals. In this cohort, only TCR beta chains were sequenced, and detectable features were limited by the absence of alpha or paired-chain data. Cytomegalovirus status was reported to be diagnosed by the classifier with high specificity and sensitivity in both the original and validation cohorts. A later analysis found that most CMV-associated TCR beta chains appeared HLA-restricted, with HLA associations seemingly driven largely by CMV exposure. Compared with the 666-donor mean, donors in an Asian-associated ancestry cluster had fewer N-insertions in productive TCRs, according to a later genetic analysis. The presence/absence analyses assumed that sequencing depth was roughly uniform across donors, and that assumption may not be true. In vitro tests confirmed that a few of the cytomegalovirus-associated TCR beta chains recognize cytomegalovirus antigens. Correlated functional status among segregating V segments might be attributable to linkage disequilibrium, but an unknown experimental factor could not be ruled out. A further reported finding was that TCR beta sequences accurately predicted the HLA-A and HLA-B alleles for most subjects in the first cohort.

Library preparation was by the immunoSEQ multiplex PCR assay. For the multiplex PCR, a mixture combining 60 forward primers for TCR Vbeta segments and 13 reverse primers for TCR Jbeta segments was used. The CDR3 region of rearranged TCR beta genes was amplified from genomic DNA by a multiplex PCR assay. The amplified TCR beta libraries were sequenced on the Illumina HiSeq System as 87-base-pair reads. For the original study's pipeline: A later analysis counted tens of millions of unique TCR beta chains across the 666 repertoires, and 10 million to 12 million of these chains were shared by at least two donors. Raw reads were error-corrected and collapsed into unique sequences with a nearest-neighbor algorithm that merged closely related sequences to remove PCR and sequencing errors. To assign V, D and J gene segments, CDR3 sequences were aligned to IMGT reference sequences. For a sequence to be retained, a match of at least six nucleotides was required to both a V gene segment and a J gene segment. A rearrangement counted as productive if the CDR3 had no stop codons and remained in frame with V and J, and every other rearrangement counted as non-productive. Following IMGT convention, CDR3 was defined as the stretch from the second conserved V-encoded cysteine up to the conserved J-encoded phenylalanine. The earlier analysis of fewer than 700 of the donors excluded sequences that lacked an unambiguous match to a single V gene segment. An earlier analysis of 587 of the donors classified V segments as functional when productive rearrangements were above 56.7% and as segregating when the standard deviation between donors was above 5%. A statistical classification framework was developed to diagnose cytomegalovirus status using the catalog of TCR beta chain sequences. In a later analysis, V and J genes were assigned by comparing TCR nucleotide sequences against IMGT/GENE-DB human TR gene sequences. Using the TCRdist pipeline, a later analysis assigned CDR3 sequences along with most-parsimonious VDJ recombination scenarios. In a later analysis, each TCR beta chain was defined by its CDR3 amino acid sequence together with its V-gene family, and reads without a unique V-gene family were excluded. To address suspected cross-contamination and a sequencing artifact, a later analysis removed a few hundred highly shared, low-generation-probability nucleotide sequences. In a later analysis, a clonal expansion index for each public chain was calculated from normalized within-repertoire ranks of inferred template counts. In a later analysis, generation probabilities were computed with a VDJ recombination model fitted to out-of-frame rearrangements, and the resulting probabilities were checked against IGoR. Hypergeometric tests were used in a later analysis to score TCR-TCR, TCR-HLA and TCR-CMV co-occurrence, with a repertoire-size bias correction applied to the TCR pairs. False discovery rates were estimated in a later analysis by permuting HLA or CMV assignments 20 times. In a later analysis, co-occurring TCRs were grouped using DBSCAN, with TCRdist sequence similarity added in when clustering inside HLA-allele-positive subsets. For co-occurrence clustering, repertoires with fewer than 30,000 or more than 120,000 public chains were excluded, along with four to six repertoires with anomalous nucleotide sharing. Here the immuneACCESS table is served through TCRdb, limited to in-frame sequences with V and J called. Missing clones are a known gap in these copies; in checked studies unresolved V genes cover under half, and the rest lacks a known reason. V and J calls and clone size follow that table, whereas D and trimming were derived from the DNA. For this sample there are 45,000 to 65,000 clones; about three quarters appear just once. 2.5% to 3% of the sample comes from the top ten.

The germline V gene supplies CDR1 SGHVS and CDR2 FNYEAQ. The V end gives up 5 bases and the J end 5 bases, leaving 20 bases in the junction not matched to a gene. Including cysteine and phenylalanine, the CDR3 has 18 amino acids. This entry keeps only the CDR3 DNA: 54 bases, framed from base 1. The material sequenced was PBMCs. The chain is assembled from TRBV7-6 and TRBJ1-1; 7 of the junction bases match TRBD1. This sequence originates from a man aged 18 to 35 in good health and CMV-seronegative. The CDR3 region: CASSHRRGPQSGGTEAFF. The nucleotide sequence is given as TGTGCCAGCAGCCATCGGAGGGGGCCGCAATCCGGAGGGACTGAAGCTTTCTTT.